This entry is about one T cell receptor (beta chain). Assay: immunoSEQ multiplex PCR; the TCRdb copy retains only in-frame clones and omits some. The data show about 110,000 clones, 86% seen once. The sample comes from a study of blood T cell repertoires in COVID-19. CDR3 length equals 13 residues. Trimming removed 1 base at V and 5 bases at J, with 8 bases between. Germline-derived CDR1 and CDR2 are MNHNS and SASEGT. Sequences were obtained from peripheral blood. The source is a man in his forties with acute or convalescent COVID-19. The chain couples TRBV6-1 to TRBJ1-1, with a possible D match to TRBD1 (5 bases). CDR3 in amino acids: CASSEGRVTEAFF. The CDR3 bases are TGTGCCAGCAGTGAAGGCAGGGTAACTGAAGCTTTCTTT.